The sequence of this TCR beta chain was determined in a study of Ad26.COV2.S vaccination and SARS-CoV-2 variants. The treatment denotes: roughly 18 received Ad26.COV2.S at low or high dose, single or two shots; several received placebo; per-sample allocation not given. Following the first vaccine or placebo injection, samples were taken on day 63. This table comes from immunoSEQ multiplex PCR, and its TCRdb copy is limited to in-frame clones, with some not included. The sample shows approximately 410,000 clones, over 80% of them seen only once. The CDR3 consists of 15 residues. With 1 base removed from V and 1 base from J, the gap between germline ends came to 11 bases. Germline CDR1 reads SGDLS; CDR2 reads YYNGEE. This clone has just a few counts.

This chain connects TRBV9 to TRBJ2-5, with D unresolved. The sample consisted of peripheral blood, taken in a trial of Ad26.COV2.S vaccine versus placebo. This TCR was sampled from a person between 18 and 59 years old who received the Ad26.COV2.S COVID-19 vaccine or a placebo. The CDR3 coding sequence is TGTGCCAGCAGCGTACTGGGCTCCCCCCAAGAGACCCAGTACTTC. The encoded protein is CASSVLGSPQETQYF.